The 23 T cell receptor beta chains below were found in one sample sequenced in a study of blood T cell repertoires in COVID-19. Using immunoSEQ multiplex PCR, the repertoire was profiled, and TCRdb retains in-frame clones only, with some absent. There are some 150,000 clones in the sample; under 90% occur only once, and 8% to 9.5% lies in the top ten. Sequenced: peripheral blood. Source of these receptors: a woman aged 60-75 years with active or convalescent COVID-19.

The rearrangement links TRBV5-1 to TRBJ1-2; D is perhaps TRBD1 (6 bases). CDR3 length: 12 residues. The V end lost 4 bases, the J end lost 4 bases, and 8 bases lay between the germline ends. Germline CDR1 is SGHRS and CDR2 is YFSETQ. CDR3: CASSRDIYGYTF. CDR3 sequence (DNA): TGCGCCAGCAGCAGGGACATCTATGGCTACACCTTC.

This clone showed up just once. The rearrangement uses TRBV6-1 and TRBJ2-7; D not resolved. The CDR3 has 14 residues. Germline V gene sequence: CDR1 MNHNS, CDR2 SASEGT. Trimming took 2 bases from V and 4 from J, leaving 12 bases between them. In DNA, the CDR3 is TGTGCCAGCAGTGAACGAGCGTCCCCTTACGAGCAGTACGTC. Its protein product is CASSERASPYEQYV.

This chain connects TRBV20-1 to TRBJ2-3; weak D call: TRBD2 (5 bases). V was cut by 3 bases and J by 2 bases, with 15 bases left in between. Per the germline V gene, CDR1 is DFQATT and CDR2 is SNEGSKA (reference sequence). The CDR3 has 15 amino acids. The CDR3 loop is CSASHGNVHTDTQYF. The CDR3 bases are TGCAGTGCTAGTCACGGGAACGTCCACACAGATACGCAGTATTTT.

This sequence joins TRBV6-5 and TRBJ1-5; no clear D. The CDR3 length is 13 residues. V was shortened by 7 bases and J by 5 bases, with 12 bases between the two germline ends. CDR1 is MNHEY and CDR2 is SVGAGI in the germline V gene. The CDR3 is CASNPGWDQPQHF. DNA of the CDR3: TGTGCCAGCAATCCAGGCTGGGATCAGCCCCAGCATTTT.

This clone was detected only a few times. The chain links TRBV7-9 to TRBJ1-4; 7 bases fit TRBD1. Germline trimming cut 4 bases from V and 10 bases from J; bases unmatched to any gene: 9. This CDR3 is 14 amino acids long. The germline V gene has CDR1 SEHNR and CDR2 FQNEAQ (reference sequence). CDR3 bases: TGTGCCAGCAGCTCCGGGACAGTCTGGGGAAAACTGTTTTTT. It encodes CASSSGTVWGKLFF.

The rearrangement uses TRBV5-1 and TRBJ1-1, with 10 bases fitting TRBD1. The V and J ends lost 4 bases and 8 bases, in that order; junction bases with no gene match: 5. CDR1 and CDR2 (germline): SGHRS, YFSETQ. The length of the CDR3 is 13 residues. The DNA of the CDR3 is TGCGCCAGCAGCCGGGACAGGGGATCGGAAGCTTTCTTT. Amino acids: CASSRDRGSEAFF.

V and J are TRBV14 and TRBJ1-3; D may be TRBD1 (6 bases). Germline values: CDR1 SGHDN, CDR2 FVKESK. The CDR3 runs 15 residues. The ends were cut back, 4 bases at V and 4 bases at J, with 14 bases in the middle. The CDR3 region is CASSPEQQGGNTIYF. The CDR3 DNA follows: TGTGCCAGCAGCCCGGAGCAGCAGGGGGGAAACACCATATATTTT.

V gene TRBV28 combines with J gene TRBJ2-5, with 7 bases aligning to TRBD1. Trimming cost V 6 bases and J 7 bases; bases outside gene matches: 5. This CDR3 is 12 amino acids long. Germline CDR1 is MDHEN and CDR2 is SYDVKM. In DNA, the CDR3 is TGTGCCAGCAGGCAGGGGGACGGGACCCAGTACTTC. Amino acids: CASRQGDGTQYF.

The CDR3 loop reads CASSYAGLADNEQFF. DNA for the CDR3: TGTGCCAGCAGTTACGCAGGACTAGCGGACAATGAGCAGTTCTTC. The V and J genes are TRBV6-2 or TRBV6-3 and TRBJ2-1; TRBD2 matches at 10 bases. This CDR3 comprises 15 residues. The V gene end was trimmed by 2 bases and the J gene end by 5 bases; junction bases not matched to a gene: 3. Germline V gene data show CDR1 as MNHEY and CDR2 as SVGEGT.

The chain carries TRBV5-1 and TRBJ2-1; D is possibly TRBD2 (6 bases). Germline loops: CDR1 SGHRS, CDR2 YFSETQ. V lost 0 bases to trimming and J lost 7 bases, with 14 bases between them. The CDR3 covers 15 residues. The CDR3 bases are TGCGCCAGCAGCTTGGGACTAGTAGGAGGGAATGAGCAGTTCTTC. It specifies CASSLGLVGGNEQFF.

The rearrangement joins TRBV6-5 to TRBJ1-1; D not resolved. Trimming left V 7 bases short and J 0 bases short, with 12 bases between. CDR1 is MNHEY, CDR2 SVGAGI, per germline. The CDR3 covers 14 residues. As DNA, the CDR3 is TGTGCCAGCAAAAGAGCGTTAATGAACACTGAAGCTTTCTTT. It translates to CASKRALMNTEAFF.

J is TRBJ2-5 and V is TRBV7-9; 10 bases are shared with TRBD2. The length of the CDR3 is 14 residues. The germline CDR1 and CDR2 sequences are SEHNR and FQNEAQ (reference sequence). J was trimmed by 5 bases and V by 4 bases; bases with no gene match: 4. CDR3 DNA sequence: TGTGCCAGCAGCTCAGGGACTAGCGATGAGACCCAGTACTTC. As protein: CASSSGTSDETQYF.

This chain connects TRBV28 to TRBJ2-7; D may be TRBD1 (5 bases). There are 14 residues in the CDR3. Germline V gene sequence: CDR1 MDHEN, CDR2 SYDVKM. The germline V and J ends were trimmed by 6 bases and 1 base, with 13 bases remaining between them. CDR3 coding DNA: TGTGCCAGCAGGAAACAGGTTGGATCCTACGAGCAGTACTTC. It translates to CASRKQVGSYEQYF.

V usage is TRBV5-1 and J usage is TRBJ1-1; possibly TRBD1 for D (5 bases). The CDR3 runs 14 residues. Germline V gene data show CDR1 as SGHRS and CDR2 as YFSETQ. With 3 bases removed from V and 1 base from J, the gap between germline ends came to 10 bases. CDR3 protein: CASSWGEANTEAFF. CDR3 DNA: TGCGCCAGCAGCTGGGGGGAGGCGAACACTGAAGCTTTCTTT.

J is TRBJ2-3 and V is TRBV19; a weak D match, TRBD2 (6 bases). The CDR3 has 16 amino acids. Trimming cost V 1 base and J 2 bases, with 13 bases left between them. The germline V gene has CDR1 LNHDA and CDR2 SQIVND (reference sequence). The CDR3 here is CASSIGGLLYTDTQYF. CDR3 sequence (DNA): TGTGCCAGTAGTATAGGGGGACTCCTCTACACAGATACGCAGTATTTT.

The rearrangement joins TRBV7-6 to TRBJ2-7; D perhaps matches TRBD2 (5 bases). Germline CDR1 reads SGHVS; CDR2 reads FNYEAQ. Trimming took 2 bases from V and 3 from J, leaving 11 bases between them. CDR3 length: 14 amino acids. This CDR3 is CASSLLLEVYEQYV. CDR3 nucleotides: TGTGCCAGCAGCTTACTACTAGAAGTCTACGAGCAGTACGTC.

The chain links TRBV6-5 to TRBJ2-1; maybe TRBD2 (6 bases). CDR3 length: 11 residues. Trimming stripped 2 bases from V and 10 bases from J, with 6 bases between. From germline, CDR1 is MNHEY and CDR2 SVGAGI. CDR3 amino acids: CASSYRGEQFF. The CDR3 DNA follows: TGTGCCAGCAGTTACCGGGGGGAGCAGTTCTTC.

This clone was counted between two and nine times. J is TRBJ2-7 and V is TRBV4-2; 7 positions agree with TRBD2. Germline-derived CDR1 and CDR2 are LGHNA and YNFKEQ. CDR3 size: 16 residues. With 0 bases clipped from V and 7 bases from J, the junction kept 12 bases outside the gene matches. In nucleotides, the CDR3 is TGTGCCAGCAGCCAAGAAGGCGGGGGTGCCGCGGAAGAGCAGTACTTC. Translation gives CASSQEGGGAAEEQYF.

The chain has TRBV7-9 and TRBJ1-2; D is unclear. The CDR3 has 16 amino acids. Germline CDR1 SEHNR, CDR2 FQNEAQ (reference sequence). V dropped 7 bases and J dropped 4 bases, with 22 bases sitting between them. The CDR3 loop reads CASTDDLGRRVYGYTF. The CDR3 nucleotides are TGTGCCAGCACCGATGACTTAGGCAGGCGGGTCTATGGCTACACCTTC.

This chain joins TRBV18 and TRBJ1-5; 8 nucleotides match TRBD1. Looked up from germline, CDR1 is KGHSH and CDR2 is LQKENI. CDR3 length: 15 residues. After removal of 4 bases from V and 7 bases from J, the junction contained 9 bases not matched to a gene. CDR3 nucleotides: TGTGCCAGCTCACATACAGGGGGGTTAGAACAGCCCCAGCATTTT. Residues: CASSHTGGLEQPQHF.

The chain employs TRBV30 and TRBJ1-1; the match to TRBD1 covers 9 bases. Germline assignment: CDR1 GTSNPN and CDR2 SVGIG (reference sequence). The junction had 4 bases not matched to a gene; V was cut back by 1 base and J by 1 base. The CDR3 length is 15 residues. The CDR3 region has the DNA TGTGCCTGGAGTGGTGTGGGACAGGGGAACACTGAAGCTTTCTTT. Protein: CAWSGVGQGNTEAFF. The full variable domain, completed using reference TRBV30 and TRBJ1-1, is SQTIHQWPATLVQPVGSPLSLECTVEGTSNPNLYWYRQAAGRGLQLLFYSVGIGQISSEVPQNLSASRPQDRQFILSSKKLLLSDSGFYLCAWSGVGQGNTEAFFGQGTRLTVV.

In DNA, the CDR3 is TGTGCCAGCAGAGGTCCGAGGGAAGCTTTCTTT. This translates into CASRGPREAFF. This sequence joins TRBV28 and TRBJ1-1; D not certain. This CDR3 comprises 11 residues. CDR1 and CDR2 (germline): MDHEN, SYDVKM. V gave up 6 bases and J gave up 8 bases, with 10 bases separating them.

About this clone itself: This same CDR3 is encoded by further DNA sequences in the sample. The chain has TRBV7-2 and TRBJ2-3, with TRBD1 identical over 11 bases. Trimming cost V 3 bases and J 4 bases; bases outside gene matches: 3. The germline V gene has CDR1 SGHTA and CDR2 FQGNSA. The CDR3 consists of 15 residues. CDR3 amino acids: CASSLDRGLADTQYF. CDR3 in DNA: TGTGCCAGCAGCTTGGACAGGGGGCTCGCAGATACGCAGTATTTT.